The entry below gives a single T cell receptor (beta chain) sequence along with its context. The antigen is unknown. This specimen comes from a study of CD8+CD57+ T cells in acquired aplastic anemia. Study as a whole: DNA recovered from sorted CD4+ and CD8+ cells had a mean of approximately 3.2 ug.

Study-level findings and limits: Fewer than 35 shared CD8+ CDR3s appeared highly expressed within patients' immunodominant clones. CD8+ Simpson's diversity showed no significant patient-control difference.

This CDR3 is 15 amino acids long. V was pared by 4 bases and J by 9 bases, with 14 bases of the junction left unmatched. Germline-derived CDR1 and CDR2 are DFQATT and SNEGSKA (reference sequence). The patients chosen for sequencing had shown expansion of CD8+CD57+ cells (detected by flow cytometry). Patients had received no therapy at the time of blood sampling. The template used for profiling TCR beta VDJ and CDR3 was genomic DNA. TCRdb called the reads again in MiXCR, with one record for every CDR3 protein. The sample carries 150,000 to 180,000 distinct CDR3 sequences, roughly half recorded once. V usage is TRBV20-1 and J usage is TRBJ2-4, with 8 bases matching TRBD1. The sequencing sample was made of sorted CD4+, CD8+, or CD8+CD57+ T cells (not recorded which) from PBMCs. The sequence was obtained from a human donor with aplastic anemia. The CDR3 region is CSATSGGLGFVIQYF. CDR3 nucleotide sequence: TGCAGTGCTACCTCAGGGGGCCTGGGGTTTGTCATTCAGTACTTC.